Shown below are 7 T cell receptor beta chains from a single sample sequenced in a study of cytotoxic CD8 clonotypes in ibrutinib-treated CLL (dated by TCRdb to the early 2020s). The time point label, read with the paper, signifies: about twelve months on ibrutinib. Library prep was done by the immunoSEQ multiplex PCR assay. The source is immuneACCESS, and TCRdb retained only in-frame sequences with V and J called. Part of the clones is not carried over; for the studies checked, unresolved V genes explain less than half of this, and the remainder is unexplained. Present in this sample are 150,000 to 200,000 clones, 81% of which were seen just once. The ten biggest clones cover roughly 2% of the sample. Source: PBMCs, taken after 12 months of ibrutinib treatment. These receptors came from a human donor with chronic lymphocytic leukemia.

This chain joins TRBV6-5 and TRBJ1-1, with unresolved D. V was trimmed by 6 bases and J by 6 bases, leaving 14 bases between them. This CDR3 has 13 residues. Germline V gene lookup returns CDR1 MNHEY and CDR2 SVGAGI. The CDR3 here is CASSPTPVAEAFF. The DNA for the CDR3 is TGTGCCAGCAGCCCGACCCCCGTGGCTGAAGCTTTCTTT.

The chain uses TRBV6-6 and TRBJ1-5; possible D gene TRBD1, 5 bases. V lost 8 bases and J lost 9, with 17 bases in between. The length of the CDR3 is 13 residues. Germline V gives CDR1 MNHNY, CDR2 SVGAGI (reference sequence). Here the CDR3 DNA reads TGTGCCAGCGAAGTCAGGGAGGCGGTGCCCCAGCATTTT. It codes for CASEVREAVPQHF.

The CDR3 DNA reads TGCGCCAGCAGCCCTGGACAGGGGAGAGAAAAACTGTTTTTT. It codes for CASSPGQGREKLFF. The chain couples TRBV5-1 to TRBJ1-4; 9 bases are a match to TRBD1. V lost 4 bases, J lost 8 bases, and 6 bases stayed unmatched. The length of the CDR3 is 14 residues. Germline V lookup: CDR1 SGHRS, CDR2 YFSETQ.

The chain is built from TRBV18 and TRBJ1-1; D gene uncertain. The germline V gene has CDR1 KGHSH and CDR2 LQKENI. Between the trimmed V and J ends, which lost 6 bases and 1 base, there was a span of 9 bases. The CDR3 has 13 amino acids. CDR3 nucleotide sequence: TGTGCCAGCTCGCTTGAAGAGAACACTGAAGCTTTCTTT. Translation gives CASSLEENTEAFF.

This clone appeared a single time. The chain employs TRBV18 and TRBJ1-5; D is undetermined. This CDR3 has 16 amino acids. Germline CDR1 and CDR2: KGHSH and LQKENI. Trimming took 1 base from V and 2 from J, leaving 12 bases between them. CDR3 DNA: TGTGCCAGCTCACCACTTGACCTAGCGGGCAATCAGCCCCAGCATTTT. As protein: CASSPLDLAGNQPQHF.

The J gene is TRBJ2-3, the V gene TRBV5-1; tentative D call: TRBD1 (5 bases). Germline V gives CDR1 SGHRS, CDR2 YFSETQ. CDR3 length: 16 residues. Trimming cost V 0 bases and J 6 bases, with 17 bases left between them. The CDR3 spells CASSLVMLGPRDTQYF. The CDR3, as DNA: TGCGCCAGCAGCTTGGTAATGTTGGGGCCTCGGGATACGCAGTATTTT.

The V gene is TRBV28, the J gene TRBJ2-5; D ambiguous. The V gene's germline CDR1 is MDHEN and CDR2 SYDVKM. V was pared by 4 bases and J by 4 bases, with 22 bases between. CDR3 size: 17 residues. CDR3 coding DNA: TGTGCCAGCAGTTCCCTAAACCGGGCCGCCGGCGGAGAGACCCAGTACTTC. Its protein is CASSSLNRAAGGETQYF. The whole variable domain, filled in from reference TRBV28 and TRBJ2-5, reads DVKVTQSSRYLVKRTGEKVFLECVQDMDHENMFWYRQDPGLGLRLIYFSYDVKMKEKGDIPEGYSVSREKKERFSLILESASTNQTSMYLCASSSLNRAAGGETQYFGPGTRLLVL.